A single sample is the source of the 17 T cell receptor beta chains below, sequenced in a study of blood T cell repertoires in COVID-19 (dated by TCRdb to 2018 to 2021). The library was built by means of the immunoSEQ multiplex PCR assay. This is the immuneACCESS table as TCRdb keeps it, with only in-frame sequences that have V and J called. A part of the clones is gone; compared with another copy, unresolved V genes explain less than half, and the rest is unexplained. The sample includes about 670,000 clones, with 90% observed a single time. The leading ten clones occupy roughly 0.25% of the sample. The source material was peripheral blood. These receptors all come from a woman aged 18-29 years with acute or convalescent COVID-19.

V gene TRBV19 combines with J gene TRBJ2-7, with D tentatively TRBD1 (6 bases). Germline V gives CDR1 LNHDA, CDR2 SQIVND (reference sequence). Trimming pared 3 bases from V and 9 bases from J, leaving 30 bases between. The CDR3 extends over 18 amino acids. CDR3 coding DNA: TGTGCCAGTAGTATTACCCCGAACAGTTGGGGGACCAGGGGACGGCAGTACTTC. Protein product: CASSITPNSWGTRGRQYF.

This clone is a singleton in its sample. The chain combines TRBV6-5 with TRBJ1-1; D perhaps matches TRBD1 (5 bases). The V gene's germline CDR1 is MNHEY and CDR2 SVGAGI. This CDR3 is built from 13 residues. V was cut by 2 bases and J by 8 bases, with 12 bases left in between. CDR3 sequence: CASSYRRGHEAFF. CDR3 DNA sequence: TGTGCCAGCAGTTACAGGCGGGGCCACGAAGCTTTCTTT.

The chain links TRBV5-6 to TRBJ1-2, with TRBD1 identical over 11 bases. CDR3 size: 13 residues. V shed 10 bases, J shed 6 bases, and the junction held 8 bases outside the gene matches. Germline assignment: CDR1 SGHDT and CDR2 YYEEEE. The CDR3 is CAHGQGARNGYTF. DNA for the CDR3: TGTGCCCACGGACAGGGGGCAAGAAATGGCTACACCTTC.

The chain links TRBV18 to TRBJ1-2; 8 bases align to TRBD1. Germline V gene data show CDR1 as KGHSH and CDR2 as LQKENI. The CDR3 sequence is 16 residues long. Trimming removed 2 bases from V and 0 bases from J; junction bases left unmatched: 5. Written as DNA, the CDR3 is TGTGCCAGCTCACCAGGGACAGGCACCTCTAACTATGGCTACACCTTC. Protein product: CASSPGTGTSNYGYTF.

The chain joins TRBV18 to TRBJ1-2; D uncertain. V lost 0 bases to trimming and J lost 0 bases, with 11 bases between them. The CDR3 runs to 16 residues. Germline-derived CDR1 and CDR2 are KGHSH and LQKENI. CDR3 in amino acids: CASSPPSLSANYGYTF. CDR3 nucleotides: TGTGCCAGCTCACCACCTTCGTTGTCAGCTAACTATGGCTACACCTTC.

The table lists this clone with a count of one. This chain links TRBV30 with TRBJ1-5, with D possibly being TRBD1 (5 bases). Per germline, CDR1 GTSNPN and CDR2 SVGIG (reference sequence). The CDR3 extends over 15 amino acids. Trimming cost V 2 bases and J 8 bases, with 19 bases left between them. CDR3 in amino acids: CAWSFTGLIEEPQHF. The CDR3 DNA reads as TGTGCCTGGAGTTTTACGGGACTGATTGAGGAGCCCCAGCATTTT.

The chain combines TRBV14 with TRBJ2-1; 10 positions match TRBD1. Trimming at V came to 4 bases and at J to 8 bases, leaving 11 bases not matched to a gene. The CDR3 length is 16 residues. Looked up from germline, CDR1 is SGHDN and CDR2 is FVKESK. The CDR3 bases are TGTGCCAGCAGCCTCCTGGACAGGGGGATGTTGGATGAGCAGTTCTTC. As protein: CASSLLDRGMLDEQFF.

This chain joins TRBV2 and TRBJ1-1; D is perhaps TRBD1 (6 bases). Trimming took 8 bases from V and 7 from J, leaving 17 bases between them. This CDR3 has 13 residues. Germline CDR1 SNHLY, CDR2 FYNNEI. CDR3 sequence (DNA): TGTGCCAGCTGTACTACAGGGAGGGGTGAAGCTTTCTTT. Amino acids: CASCTTGRGEAFF.

Only one count was recorded for this clone. This chain links TRBV6-4 with TRBJ1-1, with 8 bases matching TRBD1. CDR3 size: 16 residues. The V gene end was trimmed by 6 bases and the J gene end by 1 base; junction bases not matched to a gene: 10. CDR1 is MRHNA, CDR2 SNTAGT, per germline. CDR3 bases: TGTGCCAGCAGGATGTCCAGGACAGGGCGGAACACTGAAGCTTTCTTT. Its protein product is CASRMSRTGRNTEAFF.

The V and J genes are TRBV11-2 and TRBJ2-7; D is undetermined. The V and J ends lost 10 bases and 3 bases respectively, with 16 bases between them. Germline loops: CDR1 SGHAT, CDR2 FQNNGV. The CDR3 length is 13 residues. The CDR3 coding sequence is TGTGCCACCTCAGGCAGTCTCTTCTACGAGCAGTACTTC. It encodes CATSGSLFYEQYF.

This sequence joins TRBV7-9 and TRBJ2-6, with D possibly matching TRBD1 (6 bases). Between the trimmed V and J ends, which lost 8 bases and 2 bases, there was a span of 10 bases. The V gene's germline CDR1 is SEHNR and CDR2 FQNEAQ (reference sequence). This CDR3 region has 14 residues. The CDR3: CASGGRAGANVLTF. Here the CDR3 DNA reads TGTGCCAGCGGGGGCAGAGCTGGGGCCAACGTCCTGACTTTC.

The chain combines TRBV29-1 with TRBJ1-3, with D uncertain. V was pared by 7 bases and J by 1 base, with 8 bases between. Germline V gives CDR1 SQVTM, CDR2 ANQGSEA. CDR3 length: 12 amino acids. CDR3 in amino acids: CSATQSGNTIYF. CDR3 nucleotide sequence: TGCAGCGCAACCCAGTCTGGAAACACCATATATTTT.

The chain uses TRBV21-1 and TRBJ2-7; the table's D gene call, TRBD2, was not cross checked with the DNA. TRBV21-1 counts as a pseudogene. This CDR3 has 15 amino acids. This CDR3 is CASSPRLGRRYEQYF. CDR3 in DNA: TGTGCCAGCAGCCCCCGCCTGGGTCGGAGATACGAGCAGTACTTC.

This clone was seen a few times. The chain is built from TRBV29-1 and TRBJ1-5; the D gene is possibly TRBD1 (5 bases). Germline values: CDR1 SQVTM, CDR2 ANQGSEA. The V and J ends lost 4 bases and 3 bases respectively, with 10 bases between them. The CDR3 spans 13 residues. CDR3 sequence reads: CSVARTFNQPQHF. The CDR3 coding sequence is TGCAGCGTTGCCCGGACATTCAATCAGCCCCAGCATTTT.

The V gene is TRBV11-2, the J gene TRBJ2-1, with 8 bases fitting TRBD2. There are 15 residues in the CDR3. CDR1 and CDR2 from the germline V gene are SGHAT and FQNNGV. J gave up 10 bases and V 4 bases, and 12 bases lay outside the gene matches. CDR3 residues: CASSSFGGAFLEQFF. CDR3 bases: TGTGCCAGCAGCTCTTTCGGGGGGGCCTTCTTGGAGCAGTTCTTC.

V and J are TRBV30 and TRBJ1-6; D possibly corresponds to TRBD1 (5 bases). The V gene lost 0 bases and the J gene lost 9 bases, with 12 bases spanning the gap. Looked up from germline, CDR1 is GTSNPN and CDR2 is SVGIG (reference sequence). The CDR3 loop spans 14 amino acids. Here the CDR3 DNA reads TGTGCCTGGAGTGTACGGCAGGGCGGTTCACCCCTCCACTTT. It translates to CAWSVRQGGSPLHF. Together with reference TRBV30 and TRBJ1-6, the CDR3 gives the full variable domain: SQTIHQWPATLVQPVGSPLSLECTVEGTSNPNLYWYRQAAGRGLQLLFYSVGIGQISSEVPQNLSASRPQDRQFILSSKKLLLSDSGFYLCAWSVRQGGSPLHFGNGTRLTVT.

V usage is TRBV4-3 and J usage is TRBJ2-3, with 11 bases identical to TRBD2. The CDR3 spans 15 residues. V shed 3 bases, J shed 4 bases, and the junction held 3 bases outside the gene matches. Germline V lookup: CDR1 LGHNA, CDR2 YSLEER. In DNA form, the CDR3 reads TGCGCCAGCAGCCATAGCGGGGGGGCGGCAGATACGCAGTATTTT. The encoded protein is CASSHSGGAADTQYF.